These T cell receptor beta chains were read from a single sample in a study of shared clonotypes between healthy human individuals. Measured with immunoSEQ multiplex PCR; TCRdb has only the in-frame clones, and not every one. The data contain under 2,500,000 clones, approximately 94% of them singletons. The sample consisted of naive CD4+ T cells sorted from blood. These receptors originate from a man aged 18 to 29 in good health. Both conserved end residues are trimmed from each CDR3. Fields, in order: V gene, J gene, CDR3 protein.

v_call: TRBV29-1
j_call: TRBJ1-2
cdr3_aa: SVGGNVVNYGYT

v_call: TRBV7-2
j_call: TRBJ1-5
cdr3_aa: ASSSSGWGQPQH

v_call: TRBV30
j_call: TRBJ2-1
cdr3_aa: AWVGGRINEQF

v_call: TRBV10-3
j_call: TRBJ2-1
cdr3_aa: AITGGLNEQF

v_call: TRBV19
j_call: TRBJ1-5
cdr3_aa: ASSIALGPSNQPQH

v_call: TRBV5-1
j_call: TRBJ2-5
cdr3_aa: ASSSTGAETQY

v_call: TRBV7-3
j_call: TRBJ2-5
cdr3_aa: ASSLILGPGETQY

v_call: TRBV7-2
j_call: TRBJ1-2
cdr3_aa: ASSLVATGGYT

v_call: TRBV6-5
j_call: TRBJ2-7
cdr3_aa: ASSYSAGSSYEQY

v_call: TRBV4-3
j_call: TRBJ1-5
cdr3_aa: ASSQETGGNQPQH

v_call: TRBV5-6
j_call: TRBJ2-1
cdr3_aa: ASSWGYNEQF

v_call: TRBV4-1
j_call: TRBJ2-7
cdr3_aa: ASSPGDREGYEQY

v_call: TRBV11-2
j_call: TRBJ2-1
cdr3_aa: ASSPPRGVRNEQF

v_call: TRBV6-5
j_call: TRBJ1-4
cdr3_aa: ASGLVAEKLF

v_call: TRBV21-1
j_call: TRBJ1-2
cdr3_aa: ASSPDGQGAEGYT

v_call: TRBV6-5
j_call: TRBJ2-2
cdr3_aa: ASSYSYTGELF

v_call: TRBV2
j_call: TRBJ1-4
cdr3_aa: ASSSRQSTNEKLF

v_call: TRBV5-4
j_call: TRBJ1-1
cdr3_aa: ASSFGTGKADTEAF

v_call: TRBV9
j_call: TRBJ2-6
cdr3_aa: ASSVLDRHSGANVLT

v_call: TRBV4-1
j_call: TRBJ2-5
cdr3_aa: ASSQLLLAGAPETQY

v_call: TRBV19
j_call: TRBJ2-1
cdr3_aa: ASSSGRGGFDEQF

v_call: TRBV20-1
j_call: TRBJ2-1
cdr3_aa: SVTSSNEQF

v_call: TRBV7-2
j_call: TRBJ1-5
cdr3_aa: ASSLPNQPQH

v_call: TRBV6-5
j_call: TRBJ2-7
cdr3_aa: ASSYSSAGLNYEQY

v_call: TRBV19
j_call: TRBJ2-7
cdr3_aa: ASSPPSYEQY

v_call: TRBV4-1
j_call: TRBJ1-1
cdr3_aa: ASSQDRSTEAF

v_call: TRBV6-6
j_call: TRBJ2-2
cdr3_aa: ASSYRPGAGGELF

v_call: TRBV28
j_call: TRBJ1-4
cdr3_aa: ASSLGGSEKLF

v_call: TRBV11-2
j_call: TRBJ2-1
cdr3_aa: ASSSLLAGRYNEQF

v_call: TRBV6-1
j_call: TRBJ1-2
cdr3_aa: ASSDLAGGGGYT

v_call: TRBV18
j_call: TRBJ2-1
cdr3_aa: ASSPTRYNEQF

v_call: TRBV4-3
j_call: TRBJ1-6
cdr3_aa: ASSRTASRNSPLH

v_call: TRBV7-9
j_call: TRBJ1-6
cdr3_aa: ASSLGVGVGSNSPLH

v_call: TRBV28
j_call: TRBJ1-5
cdr3_aa: ASSRQGGQPQH

v_call: TRBV18
j_call: TRBJ1-1
cdr3_aa: ASSPSAGNTEAF

v_call: TRBV4-1
j_call: TRBJ1-2
cdr3_aa: ASSQDETGGYGYT

v_call: TRBV7-9
j_call: TRBJ2-7
cdr3_aa: ASSEQVTYEQY

v_call: TRBV6-1
j_call: TRBJ2-5
cdr3_aa: ASSLDRGETQY

v_call: TRBV7-9
j_call: TRBJ1-2
cdr3_aa: ASSFTSGVPGYGYT

v_call: TRBV2
j_call: TRBJ2-7
cdr3_aa: ASSLGRTGTEQY

v_call: TRBV10-1
j_call: TRBJ2-5
cdr3_aa: ASSESGRETQY

v_call: TRBV6-4
j_call: TRBJ1-6
cdr3_aa: ASSTDRGGNSPLH

v_call: TRBV29-1
j_call: TRBJ2-2
cdr3_aa: SAGTSGVGELF

v_call: TRBV5-1
j_call: TRBJ2-7
cdr3_aa: ASSPQGTNYEQY

v_call: TRBV28
j_call: TRBJ2-6
cdr3_aa: ASSASGTGGLGANVLT

v_call: TRBV28
j_call: TRBJ2-5
cdr3_aa: ASTLGGKKETQY

v_call: TRBV4-1
j_call: TRBJ1-2
cdr3_aa: ASSQIDSLAYGYT

v_call: TRBV7-9
j_call: TRBJ1-1
cdr3_aa: ASSSKGFFIRTEAF

v_call: TRBV9
j_call: TRBJ2-5
cdr3_aa: ASSPPGSRETQY

v_call: TRBV5-1
j_call: TRBJ2-7
cdr3_aa: ASSPQVGPLGGEQY

v_call: TRBV11-2
j_call: TRBJ2-7
cdr3_aa: ASSPSLNYEQY

v_call: TRBV20-1
j_call: TRBJ2-3
cdr3_aa: SARWEDTQY